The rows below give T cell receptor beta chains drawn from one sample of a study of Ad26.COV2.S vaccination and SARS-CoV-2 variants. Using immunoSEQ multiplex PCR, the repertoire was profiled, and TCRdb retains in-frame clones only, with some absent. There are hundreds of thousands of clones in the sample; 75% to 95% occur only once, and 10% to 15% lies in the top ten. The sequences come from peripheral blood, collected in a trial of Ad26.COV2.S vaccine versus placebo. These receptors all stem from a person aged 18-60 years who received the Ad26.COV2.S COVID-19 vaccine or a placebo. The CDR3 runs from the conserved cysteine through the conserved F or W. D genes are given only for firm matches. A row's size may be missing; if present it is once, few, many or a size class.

CASSYAAYEQYF | TGTGCCAGCAGTTACGCTGCCTACGAGCAGTACTTC | TRBJ2-7 | . | . | TRBV6-2/TRBV6-3
CASSLDAGYGYTF | TGCGCCAGCAGCTTGGACGCGGGCTATGGCTACACCTTC | TRBJ1-2 | few | . | TRBV5-1
CAWSVPGTSVYEQYF | TGTGCCTGGAGTGTACCGGGGACTAGCGTCTACGAGCAGTACTTC | TRBJ2-7 | . | TRBD2 | TRBV30
CASSLSRSAQYF | TGTGCCAGCAGCTTATCGAGGTCGGCCCAGTACTTC | TRBJ2-5 | . | . | TRBV7-9
CASSRTSPVETQYF | TGTGCCAGCAGTAGGACTAGCCCGGTGGAGACCCAGTACTTC | TRBJ2-5 | . | TRBD2 | TRBV7-2
CSVEWIQDYQETQYF | TGCAGCGTTGAATGGATCCAGGACTACCAAGAGACCCAGTACTTC | TRBJ2-5 | . | . | TRBV29-1
CASSPVPSGRPGNEQFF | TGTGCCAGCAGTCCAGTCCCTAGCGGGAGACCTGGGAATGAGCAGTTCTTC | TRBJ2-1 | few | TRBD2 | TRBV28
CASSQRAGGWNTGELFF | TGTGCCAGCAGCCAACGAGCGGGAGGGTGGAACACCGGGGAGCTGTTTTTT | TRBJ2-2 | . | TRBD2 | TRBV14
CASSQLGGGGEKLFF | TGTGCCAGCAGCCAACTCGGAGGTGGGGGTGAAAAACTGTTTTTT | TRBJ1-4 | . | . | TRBV7-2
CASSSHLTINEQFF | TGTGCCAGCAGTTCCCACTTAACTATTAATGAGCAGTTCTTC | TRBJ2-1 | . | . | TRBV6-2/TRBV6-3